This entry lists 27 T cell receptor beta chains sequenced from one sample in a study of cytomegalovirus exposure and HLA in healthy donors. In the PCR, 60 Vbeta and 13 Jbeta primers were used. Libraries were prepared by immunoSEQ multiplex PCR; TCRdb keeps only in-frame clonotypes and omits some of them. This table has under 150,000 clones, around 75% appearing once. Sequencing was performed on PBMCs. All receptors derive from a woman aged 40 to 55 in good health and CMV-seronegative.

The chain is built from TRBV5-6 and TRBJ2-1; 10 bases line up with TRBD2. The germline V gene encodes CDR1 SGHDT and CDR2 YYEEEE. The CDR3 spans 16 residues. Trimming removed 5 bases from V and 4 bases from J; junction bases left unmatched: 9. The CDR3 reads CASRGRTSGNYNEQFF. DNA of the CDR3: TGTGCCAGCAGAGGCCGAACTAGCGGGAATTACAATGAGCAGTTCTTC.

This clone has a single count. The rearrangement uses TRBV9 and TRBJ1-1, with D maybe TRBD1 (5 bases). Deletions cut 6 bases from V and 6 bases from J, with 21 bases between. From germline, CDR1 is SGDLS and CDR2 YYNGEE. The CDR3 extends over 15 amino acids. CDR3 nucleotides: TGTGCCAGCACTTCGTCCAAGCAGGGTAGGGCTGAAGCTTTCTTT. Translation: CASTSSKQGRAEAFF.

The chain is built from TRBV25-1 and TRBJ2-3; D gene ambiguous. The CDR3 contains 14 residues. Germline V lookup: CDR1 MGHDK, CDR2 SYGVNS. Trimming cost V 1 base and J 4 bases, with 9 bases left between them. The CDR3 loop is CASSESLPPDTQYF. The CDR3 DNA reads TGTGCCAGCAGTGAATCACTGCCCCCAGATACGCAGTATTTT.

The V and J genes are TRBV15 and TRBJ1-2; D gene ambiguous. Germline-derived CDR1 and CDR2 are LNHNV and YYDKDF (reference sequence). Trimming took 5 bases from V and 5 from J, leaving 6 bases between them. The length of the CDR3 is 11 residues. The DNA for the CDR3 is TGTGCCACCAGCCCGGGGTATGGCTACACCTTC. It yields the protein CATSPGYGYTF. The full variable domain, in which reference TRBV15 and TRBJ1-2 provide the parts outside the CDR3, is DAMVIQNPRYQVTQFGKPVTLSCSQTLNHNVMYWYQQKSSQAPKLLFHYYDKDFNNEADTPDNFQSRRPNTSFCFLDIRSPGLGDTAMYLCATSPGYGYTFGSGTRLTVV.

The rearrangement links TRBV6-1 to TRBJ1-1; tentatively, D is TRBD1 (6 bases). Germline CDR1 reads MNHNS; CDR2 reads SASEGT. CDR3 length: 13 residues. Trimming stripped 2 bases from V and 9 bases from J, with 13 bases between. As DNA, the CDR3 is TGTGCCAGCAGTGAACCCCCGGGACATCAAGCTTTCTTT. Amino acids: CASSEPPGHQAFF.

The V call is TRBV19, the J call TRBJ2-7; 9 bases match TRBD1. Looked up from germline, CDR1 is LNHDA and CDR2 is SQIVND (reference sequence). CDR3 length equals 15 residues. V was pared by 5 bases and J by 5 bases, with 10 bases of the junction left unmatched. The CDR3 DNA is TGTGCCAGTAGTGCCCGAAAACAGGGGGCTCACGAGCAGTACTTC. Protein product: CASSARKQGAHEQYF.

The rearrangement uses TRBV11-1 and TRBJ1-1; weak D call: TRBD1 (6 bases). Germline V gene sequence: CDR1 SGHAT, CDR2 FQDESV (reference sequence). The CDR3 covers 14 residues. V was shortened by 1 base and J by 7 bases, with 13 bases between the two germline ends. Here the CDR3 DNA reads TGTGCCAGCAGCTTAGGGGTCCAGGGGCGTGAAGCTTTCTTT. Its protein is CASSLGVQGREAFF. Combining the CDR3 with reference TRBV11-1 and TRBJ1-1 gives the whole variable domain EAEVAQSPRYKITEKSQAVAFWCDPISGHATLYWYRQILGQGPELLVQFQDESVVDDSQLPKDRFSAERLKGVDSTLKIQPAELGDSAMYLCASSLGVQGREAFFGQGTRLTVV.

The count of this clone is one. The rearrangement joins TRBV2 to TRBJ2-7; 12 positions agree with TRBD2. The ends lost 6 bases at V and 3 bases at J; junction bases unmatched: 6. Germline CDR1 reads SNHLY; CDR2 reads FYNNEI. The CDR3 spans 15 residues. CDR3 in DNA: TGTGCCAGCAGGGGAGGACTAGCGGGGATCTACGAGCAGTACTTC. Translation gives CASRGGLAGIYEQYF.

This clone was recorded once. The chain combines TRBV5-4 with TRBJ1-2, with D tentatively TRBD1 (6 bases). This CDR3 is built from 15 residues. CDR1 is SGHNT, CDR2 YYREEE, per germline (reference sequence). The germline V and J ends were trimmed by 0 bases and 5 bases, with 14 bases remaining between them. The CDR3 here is CASSLAPGQQYGYTF. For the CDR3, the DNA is TGTGCCAGCAGCTTGGCCCCCGGACAGCAATATGGCTACACCTTC.

The CDR3 nucleotides are TGTGCCAGCAGCTTGATCGTCGGCCCAGCGCGCTACTCTGGAAACACCATATATTTT. Amino acids: CASSLIVGPARYSGNTIYF. The chain has TRBV5-8 and TRBJ1-3; the D is unclear. Germline-derived CDR1 and CDR2 are SGHTS and YDEGEE. The length of the CDR3 is 19 residues. V lost 1 base, J lost 0 bases, and 20 bases lay in between.

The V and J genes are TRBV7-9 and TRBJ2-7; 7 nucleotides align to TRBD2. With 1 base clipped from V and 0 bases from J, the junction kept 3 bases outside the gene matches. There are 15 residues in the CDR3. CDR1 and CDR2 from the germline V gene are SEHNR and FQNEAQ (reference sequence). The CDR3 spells CASSLDGGSSYEQYF. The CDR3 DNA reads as TGTGCCAGCAGCTTAGACGGGGGGAGCTCCTACGAGCAGTACTTC.

CDR3: CASSLQAWVETQYF. DNA of the CDR3: TGTGCCAGCAGCTTACAGGCTTGGGTTGAGACCCAGTACTTC. The chain uses TRBV7-9 and TRBJ2-5; no reliable D call. The CDR3 has 14 residues. Germline V gives CDR1 SEHNR, CDR2 FQNEAQ (reference sequence). V was trimmed by 2 bases and J by 5 bases, leaving 12 bases between them.

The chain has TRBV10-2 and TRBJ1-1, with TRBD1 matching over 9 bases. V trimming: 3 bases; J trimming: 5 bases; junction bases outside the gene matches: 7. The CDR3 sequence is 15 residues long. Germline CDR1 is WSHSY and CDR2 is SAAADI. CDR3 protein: CASSDVRTGETEAFF. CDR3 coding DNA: TGCGCCAGCAGTGACGTCCGGACAGGGGAAACTGAAGCTTTCTTT.

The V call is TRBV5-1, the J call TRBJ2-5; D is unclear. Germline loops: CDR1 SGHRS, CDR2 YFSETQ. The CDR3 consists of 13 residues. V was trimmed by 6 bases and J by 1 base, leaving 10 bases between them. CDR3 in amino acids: CASNLAGQETQYF. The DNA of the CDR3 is TGCGCCAGCAATCTCGCAGGCCAAGAGACCCAGTACTTC.

The CDR3 here is CASSSSGSEETQYF. The CDR3 nucleotides are TGTGCCAGCAGCTCGAGCGGGAGTGAGGAGACCCAGTACTTC. The chain has TRBV7-9 and TRBJ2-5; the match to TRBD2 covers 8 bases. With 4 bases clipped from V and 5 bases from J, the junction kept 6 bases outside the gene matches. Germline V gene data show CDR1 as SEHNR and CDR2 as FQNEAQ (reference sequence). CDR3 length: 14 residues.

In DNA form, the CDR3 reads TGCGCCAGCGGGGACAGGGGGGTTGAAGCTTTCTTT. It translates to CASGDRGVEAFF. The genes are TRBV10-1 and TRBJ1-1, with 11 bases matching TRBD1. This CDR3 spans 12 amino acids. V was clipped by 8 bases and J by 7 bases; unmatched bases: 3. In germline, CDR1 is WNHNN, CDR2 SYGVQD (reference sequence).

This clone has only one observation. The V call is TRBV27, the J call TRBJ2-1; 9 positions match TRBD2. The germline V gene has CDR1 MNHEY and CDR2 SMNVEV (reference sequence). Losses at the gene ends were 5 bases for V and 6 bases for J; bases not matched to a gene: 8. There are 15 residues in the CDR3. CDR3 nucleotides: TGTGCCAGCAGTACCATAGCGGGAGACCGCAATGAGCAGTTCTTC. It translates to CASSTIAGDRNEQFF.

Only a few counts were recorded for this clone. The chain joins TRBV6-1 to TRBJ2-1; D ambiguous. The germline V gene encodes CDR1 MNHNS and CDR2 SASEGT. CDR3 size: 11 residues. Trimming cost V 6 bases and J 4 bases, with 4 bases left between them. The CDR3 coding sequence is TGTGCCAGCAGCTTTTACAATGAGCAGTTCTTC. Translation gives CASSFYNEQFF.

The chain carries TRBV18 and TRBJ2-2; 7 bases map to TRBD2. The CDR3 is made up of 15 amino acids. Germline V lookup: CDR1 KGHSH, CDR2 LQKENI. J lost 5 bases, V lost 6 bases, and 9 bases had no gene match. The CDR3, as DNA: TGTGCCAGCTCCGGGGGAGCGGGATTAACCGGGGAGCTGTTTTTT. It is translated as CASSGGAGLTGELFF.

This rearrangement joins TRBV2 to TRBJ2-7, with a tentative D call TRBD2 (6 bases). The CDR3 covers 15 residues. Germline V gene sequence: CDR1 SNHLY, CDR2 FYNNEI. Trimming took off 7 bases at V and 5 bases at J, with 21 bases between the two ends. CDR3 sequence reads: CASTLGGTSYDEQYF. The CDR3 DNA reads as TGTGCCAGCACTCTGGGAGGAACTAGCTACGACGAGCAGTACTTC. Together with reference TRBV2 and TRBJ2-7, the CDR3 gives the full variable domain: EPEVTQTPSHQVTQMGQEVILRCVPISNHLYFYWYRQILGQKVEFLVSFYNNEISEKSEIFDDQFSVERPDGSNFTLKIRSTKLEDSAMYFCASTLGGTSYDEQYFGPGTRLTVT.

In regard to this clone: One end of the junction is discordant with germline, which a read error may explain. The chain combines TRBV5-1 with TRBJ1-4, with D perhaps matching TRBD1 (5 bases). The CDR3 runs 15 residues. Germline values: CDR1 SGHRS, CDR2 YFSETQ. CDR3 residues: CVSSLGVTANEKLFF. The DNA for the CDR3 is TGCGTCAGCAGCTTGGGGGTGACAGCTAATGAAAAACTGTTTTTT.

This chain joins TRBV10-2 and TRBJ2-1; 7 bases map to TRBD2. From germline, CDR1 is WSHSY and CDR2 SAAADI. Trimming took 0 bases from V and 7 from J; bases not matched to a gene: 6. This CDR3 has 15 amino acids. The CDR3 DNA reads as TGCGCCAGCAGTGAGTCCTGGCGGGAGAGGAATGAGCAGTTCTTC. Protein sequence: CASSESWRERNEQFF.

The CDR3 nucleotides are TGTGCCAGCTCACGACGACAGGGTGACACCTACGAGCAGTACTTC. As protein: CASSRRQGDTYEQYF. The chain carries TRBV18 and TRBJ2-7; 7 nucleotides line up with TRBD1. With 4 bases clipped from V and 2 bases from J, the junction kept 8 bases outside the gene matches. CDR1 is KGHSH and CDR2 is LQKENI in the germline V gene. This CDR3 region has 15 residues.

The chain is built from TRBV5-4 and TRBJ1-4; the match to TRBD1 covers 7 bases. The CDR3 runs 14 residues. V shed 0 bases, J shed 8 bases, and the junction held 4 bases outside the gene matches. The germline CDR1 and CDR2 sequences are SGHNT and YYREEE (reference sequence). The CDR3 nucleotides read TGTGCCAGCAGCTTGGGGGGGACAGAGGAAAAACTGTTTTTT. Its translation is CASSLGGTEEKLFF.

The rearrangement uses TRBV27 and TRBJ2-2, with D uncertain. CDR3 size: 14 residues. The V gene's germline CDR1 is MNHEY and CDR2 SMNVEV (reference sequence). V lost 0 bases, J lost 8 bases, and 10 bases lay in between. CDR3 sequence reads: CASSLSTGKGELFF. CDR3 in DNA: TGTGCCAGCAGTTTATCGACTGGAAAGGGGGAGCTGTTTTTT.

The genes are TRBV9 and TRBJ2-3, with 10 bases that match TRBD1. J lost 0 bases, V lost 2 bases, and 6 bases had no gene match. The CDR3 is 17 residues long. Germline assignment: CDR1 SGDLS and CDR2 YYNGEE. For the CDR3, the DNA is TGTGCCAGCAGCGTTAGACAGGGGGCTTCTAGCACAGATACGCAGTATTTT. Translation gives CASSVRQGASSTDTQYF.

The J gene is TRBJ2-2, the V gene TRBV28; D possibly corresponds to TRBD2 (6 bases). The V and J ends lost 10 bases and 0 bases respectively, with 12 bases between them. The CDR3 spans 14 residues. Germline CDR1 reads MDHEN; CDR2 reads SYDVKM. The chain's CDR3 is CATTAGSNTGELFF. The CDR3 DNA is TGTGCCACCACAGCGGGCTCGAACACCGGGGAGCTGTTTTTT.